This TCR beta chain was profiled in a study of T-cell reconstitution after alpha-beta-depleted transplantation in children (dated by TCRdb to the mid-2010s). Looking at the study overall: T-cell immune reconstitution after TCRalphabeta/CD19-depleted allogeneic hematopoietic cell transplantation in children was quantitatively tracked in the study by means of TCR repertoire profiling. What the authors observed across the whole study: In some patients, the high TCRbeta diversity seen at day 60 was put down to recipient T cells and intrathymic progenitors that had survived conditioning. The apparently early alphabetaT-cell count recovery about two months after transplant was reportedly dependent on only several hundred rapidly expanded clones derived from non-depleted graft cells. Over the following months the frequencies of hyperexpanded clones went down, and after one year T-cell counts and TCRbeta diversity were mostly credited to newly produced T cells.

Library method: PCR. Sequenced on an Illumina HiSeq 2500. TCR libraries were prepared with molecular barcoding, using unique molecular identifiers to normalize TCRbeta repertoire quantification. TCRdb took the public reads, trimmed them with fastp at Q25, ran MiXCR for clone calling and kept in-frame beta chains. When rows share a CDR3 protein, they turn into one entry using the most common DNA and genes. The sample table shows 780,000 or so distinct CDR3 sequences, and 16% are seen once. Roughly 4.8% of the sample goes to the ten largest clones. The sample's treatment or condition label, in plain terms: allogeneic hematopoietic cell transplantation with graft depleted of TCRalphabeta T cells and CD19 B cells. The children who served as transplant recipients had been given grafts of TCRalphabeta/CD19-depleted allogeneic hematopoietic cells. As for this clonotype: What antigen it recognizes has not been identified. There are no base qualities to consult, and no much larger clone falls within one base.

The CDR3, cysteine through phenylalanine, is 15 amino acids long. Only CDR3 DNA remains: 45 bases, in frame from the first base. Trimming at the junction amounts to 1 base on V and 5 bases on J, and the germline ends lie 14 bases apart. CDR1 and CDR2 (SEHNR, FQNEAQ) derive from the germline V gene (reference sequence). This clonotype originated in a male patient aged 10 to 17 who had a stem cell transplant for acute lymphoblastic leukemia, so the T cells may come from the graft donor. The specimen was PBMCs, mostly from graft donor cells, collected 360 days after TCRalphabeta/CD19-depleted stem cell transplant. This chain joins TRBV7-9 to TRBJ2-5; the D gene remains uncertain. This receptor carries the CDR3 CASSLVGLQPETQYF. In nucleotide form, the sequence is TGTGCCAGCAGCTTAGTAGGGCTTCAACCCGAGACCCAGTACTTC. Reference TRBV7-9 and TRBJ2-5 proteins supply the regions before and after the CDR3; the full variable domain is: DTGVSQNPRHKITKRGQNVTFRCDPISEHNRLYWYRQTLGQGPEFLTYFQNEAQLEKSRLLSDRFSAERPKGSFSTLEIQRTEQGDSAMYLCASSLVGLQPETQYFGPGTRLLVL.